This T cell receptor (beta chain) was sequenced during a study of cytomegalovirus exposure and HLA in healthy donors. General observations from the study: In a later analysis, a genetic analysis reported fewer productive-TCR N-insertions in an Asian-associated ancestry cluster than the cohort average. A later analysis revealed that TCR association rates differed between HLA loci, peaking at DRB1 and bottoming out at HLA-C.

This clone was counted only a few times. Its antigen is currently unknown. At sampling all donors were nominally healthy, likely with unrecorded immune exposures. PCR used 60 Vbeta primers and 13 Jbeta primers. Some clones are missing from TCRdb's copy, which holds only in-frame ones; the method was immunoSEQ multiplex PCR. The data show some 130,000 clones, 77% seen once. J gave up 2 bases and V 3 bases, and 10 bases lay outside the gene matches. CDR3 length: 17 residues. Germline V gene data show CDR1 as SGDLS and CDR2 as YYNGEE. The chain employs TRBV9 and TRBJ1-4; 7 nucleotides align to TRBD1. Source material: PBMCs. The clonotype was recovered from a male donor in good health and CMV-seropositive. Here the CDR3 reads CASSAETGIKTNEKLFF. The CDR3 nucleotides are TGTGCCAGCAGCGCAGAGACAGGGATTAAGACTAATGAAAAACTGTTTTTT.